This TCR beta chain originates from a study of cytomegalovirus exposure and HLA in healthy donors. Concerning this clone itself: Its cognate antigen is unknown.

The CDR3 is made up of 14 amino acids. Germline assignment: CDR1 SGHRS and CDR2 YFSETQ. V was clipped by 4 bases and J by 5 bases; unmatched bases: 3. Study results and caveats: There was a cluster of highly shared sequence variants that was likely a sequencing artifact. Per a prior analysis, the majority of TCR beta V segments were productive roughly 87% or roughly 30% of the time. Serostatus for CMV was the only available immune exposure information.

The study ran its PCR with 60 Vbeta and 13 Jbeta primers. The protocol was immunoSEQ multiplex PCR, while the TCRdb copy is restricted to in-frame clones and leaves out a portion. The sample spans about 110,000 clones; the ten largest clones claim around 7%. The material sequenced was PBMCs. V gene TRBV5-1 combines with J gene TRBJ1-4; TRBD1 aligns across 9 bases. The clonotype originates from a man aged 35 to 55 in good health and CMV-seropositive. Written as DNA, the CDR3 is TGCGCCAGCAGCCGGACAGGGGAAAATGAAAAACTGTTTTTT. Its protein product is CASSRTGENEKLFF.